These 24 T cell receptor beta chains share one sample of origin, sequenced in a study of blood T cell repertoires in COVID-19. The data were produced by immunoSEQ multiplex PCR, yet TCRdb's version contains in-frame clones alone and is incomplete. The table has about 370,000 clones, roughly 90% seen once; the top ten hold around 7%. Sequencing was performed on peripheral blood. These TCRs come from a man aged 18 to 35 with active or convalescent COVID-19.

The V call is TRBV9, the J call TRBJ2-2, with 7 bases identical to TRBD2. This CDR3 is 15 amino acids long. The J segment lost 1 base and the V segment lost 2 bases, leaving 2 bases of the junction unmatched. Per germline, CDR1 SGDLS and CDR2 YYNGEE. DNA for the CDR3: TGTGCCAGCAGCGTTAGCGGGCAGAACACCGGGGAGCTGTTTTTT. This codes for CASSVSGQNTGELFF.

This chain links TRBV5-1 with TRBJ2-7; D is uncertain. This CDR3 has 14 residues. Trimming pared 4 bases from V and 2 bases from J, leaving 13 bases between. Germline values: CDR1 SGHRS, CDR2 YFSETQ. For the CDR3, the DNA is TGCGCCAGCAGCCCCCTACGAGTAACCTACGAGCAGTACTTC. It specifies CASSPLRVTYEQYF.

The chain employs TRBV28 and TRBJ2-7, with TRBD2 as a possible D gene (5 bases). This CDR3 spans 13 amino acids. V was shortened by 4 bases and J by 2 bases, with 9 bases between the two germline ends. Per germline, CDR1 MDHEN and CDR2 SYDVKM. This CDR3 is CASSYDGAYEQYF. The CDR3 region has the DNA TGTGCCAGCAGTTATGACGGGGCCTACGAGCAGTACTTC.

The chain employs TRBV9 and TRBJ2-2; D remains unclear. Looked up from germline, CDR1 is SGDLS and CDR2 is YYNGEE. The CDR3 is made up of 16 amino acids. V was clipped by 4 bases and J by 0 bases, with 13 bases between them. In nucleotides, the CDR3 is TGTGCCAGCAGCCCGCGACAAACCGCGAACACCGGGGAGCTGTTTTTT. Residues: CASSPRQTANTGELFF.

The chain combines TRBV11-2 with TRBJ1-2; 7 bases agree with TRBD1. V trimming: 1 base; J trimming: 2 bases; junction bases outside the gene matches: 10. The CDR3 spans 17 residues. CDR1 is SGHAT and CDR2 is FQNNGV in the germline V gene. The CDR3 coding sequence is TGTGCCAGCAGCTTAGGAGGGACAGTCATCAAGAACTATGGCTACACCTTC. It codes for CASSLGGTVIKNYGYTF.

The chain is built from TRBV28 and TRBJ1-3, with D possibly being TRBD1 (5 bases). CDR1 and CDR2 (germline): MDHEN, SYDVKM. This CDR3 comprises 17 residues. V lost 7 bases, J lost 0 bases, and 19 bases lay in between. CDR3 in DNA: TGTGCCAGCACCGGTGCGGGGACTACCCTCTCTGGAAACACCATATATTTT. Translated: CASTGAGTTLSGNTIYF.

This chain joins TRBV24-1 and TRBJ2-1; 9 bases are shared with TRBD1. The germline CDR1 and CDR2 sequences are KGHDR and SFDVKD. J gave up 8 bases and V 4 bases, and 17 bases lay outside the gene matches. The CDR3 runs 18 residues. Here the CDR3 reads CATSDPKGQGMSVHEQFF. CDR3 DNA sequence: TGTGCCACCAGTGACCCGAAGGGACAGGGAATGTCGGTCCATGAGCAGTTCTTC.

CDR3 in DNA: TGCAGTGCTAGTGGTCAGAGAACTAAGAAACGCTTTTATGGCTACACCTTC. It encodes CSASGQRTKKRFYGYTF. This chain links TRBV20-1 with TRBJ1-2; D remains unclear. The CDR3 runs 17 residues. The germline V gene has CDR1 DFQATT and CDR2 SNEGSKA (reference sequence). Trimming left V 3 bases short and J 5 bases short, with 25 bases between.

This chain joins TRBV9 and TRBJ1-2; perhaps TRBD1 as D (6 bases). Trimming removed 2 bases at V and 8 bases at J, with 13 bases between. CDR1 and CDR2 (germline): SGDLS, YYNGEE. The CDR3 runs to 13 residues. CDR3 nucleotide sequence: TGTGCCAGCAGCGTCGAGGGGGTTGGAGGCTACACCTTC. It codes for CASSVEGVGGYTF. The whole variable domain, remainder taken from reference TRBV9 and TRBJ1-2, is DSGVTQTPKHLITATGQRVTLRCSPRSGDLSVYWYQQSLDQGLQFLIQYYNGEERAKGNILERFSAQQFPDLHSELNLSSLELGDSALYFCASSVEGVGGYTFGSGTRLTVV.

The chain combines TRBV7-9 with TRBJ2-3; 13 nucleotides agree with TRBD2. After removal of 5 bases from V and 4 bases from J, the junction contained 12 bases not matched to a gene. Germline lookup yields CDR1 SEHNR and CDR2 FQNEAQ (reference sequence). This CDR3 spans 18 amino acids. The CDR3 DNA sequence: TGTGCCAGCAGCCATACGTACCTTGGACTAGCGGGAGCAGATACGCAGTATTTT. This gives the protein CASSHTYLGLAGADTQYF.

The chain combines TRBV6-5 with TRBJ2-5; D possibly corresponds to TRBD2 (5 bases). CDR1 and CDR2 from the germline V gene are MNHEY and SVGAGI. The CDR3 is 14 amino acids. V dropped 5 bases and J dropped 3 bases, with 13 bases sitting between them. CDR3: CASSPRTEEETQYF. CDR3 coding DNA: TGTGCCAGCAGTCCCCGGACTGAAGAAGAGACCCAGTACTTC.

The J gene is TRBJ1-4, the V gene TRBV19; 7 positions agree with TRBD1. Germline values: CDR1 LNHDA, CDR2 SQIVND (reference sequence). The junction had 6 bases not matched to a gene; V was cut back by 6 bases and J by 5 bases. The CDR3 length is 14 residues. The CDR3 reads CASRRQGANEKLFF. For the CDR3, the DNA is TGTGCCAGTAGGAGACAGGGAGCAAATGAAAAACTGTTTTTT.

The chain employs TRBV27 and TRBJ1-4; the match to TRBD1 covers 8 bases. After removal of 2 bases from V and 2 bases from J, the junction contained 4 bases not matched to a gene. This CDR3 spans 16 amino acids. The germline gives CDR1 MNHEY, CDR2 SMNVEV (reference sequence). The CDR3 here is CASSLGRGPTNEKLFF. The CDR3 coding sequence is TGTGCCAGCAGTTTAGGCAGGGGGCCGACTAATGAAAAACTGTTTTTT.

The chain recombines TRBV15 with TRBJ1-2; 8 bases are shared with TRBD1. CDR1 and CDR2 (germline): LNHNV, YYDKDF (reference sequence). The junction had 12 bases not matched to a gene; V was cut back by 2 bases and J by 1 base. The length of the CDR3 is 18 residues. The CDR3 reads CATSRRIPGGGLNYGYTF. The CDR3 nucleotides are TGTGCCACCAGCAGACGAATTCCAGGGGGCGGTCTTAACTATGGCTACACCTTC.

The rearrangement links TRBV3-1 (or the pseudogene TRBV3-2) to TRBJ2-1; perhaps TRBD1 as D (6 bases). The ends were cut back, 10 bases at V and 9 bases at J, with 25 bases in the middle. This CDR3 contains 15 residues. Germline V gene sequence: CDR1 LGHDT, CDR2 YNNKEL (reference sequence). The CDR3 is CATGSVGGGLLEQFF. The CDR3 coding sequence is TGTGCCACCGGATCCGTTGGGGGCGGACTTCTTGAGCAGTTCTTC.

The chain is built from TRBV15 and TRBJ2-3; the D is unclear. The V gene's germline CDR1 is LNHNV and CDR2 YYDKDF (reference sequence). This CDR3 comprises 15 residues. Trimming pared 1 base from V and 1 base from J, leaving 9 bases between. CDR3 amino acids: CATSRGGVGTDTQYF. CDR3 bases: TGTGCCACCAGCAGAGGCGGCGTGGGCACAGATACGCAGTATTTT.

V is TRBV24-1 and J is TRBJ2-2, with D hard to call. The germline V gene encodes CDR1 KGHDR and CDR2 SFDVKD. CDR3 length: 14 amino acids. V was pared by 0 bases and J by 3 bases, with 4 bases between. The CDR3 DNA is TGTGCCACCAGTGATTTGCTACACACCGGGGAGCTGTTTTTT. Protein sequence: CATSDLLHTGELFF.

The rearrangement links TRBV5-8 to TRBJ2-1, with 12 bases matching TRBD2. Looked up from germline, CDR1 is SGHTS and CDR2 is YDEGEE. The CDR3 sequence is 17 residues long. The J segment lost 6 bases and the V segment lost 0 bases, leaving 7 bases of the junction unmatched. CDR3 sequence (DNA): TGTGCCAGCAGCTTGGGTCGACTAGCGGGAGTTGTCAATGAGCAGTTCTTC. Amino acid sequence: CASSLGRLAGVVNEQFF. The full variable domain, its missing parts supplied by reference TRBV5-8 and TRBJ2-1, is EAGVTQSPTHLIKTRGQQATLRCSPISGHTSVYWYQQALGLGLQFLLWYDEGEERNRGNFPPRFSGRQFPNYSSELNVNALELEDSALYLCASSLGRLAGVVNEQFFGPGTRLTVL.

The V gene is TRBV7-9, the J gene TRBJ1-6, with 9 bases lining up with TRBD1. V shed 5 bases and J 1 base; nucleotides not matched to a gene: 12. CDR3 length: 19 residues. Germline V gene lookup returns CDR1 SEHNR and CDR2 FQNEAQ (reference sequence). CDR3 nucleotides: TGTGCCAGCAGCGACCGGGACAGGGATATAGCTTCCTATAATTCACCCCTCCACTTT. This translates into CASSDRDRDIASYNSPLHF.

This chain joins TRBV9 and TRBJ1-6, with a possible D match to TRBD1 (5 bases). V was shortened by 5 bases and J by 3 bases, with 9 bases between the two germline ends. Germline CDR1 is SGDLS and CDR2 is YYNGEE. CDR3 length equals 14 residues. CDR3 sequence reads: CASSRGDYNSPLHF. In DNA, the CDR3 is TGTGCCAGCAGTCGGGGGGACTATAATTCACCCCTCCACTTT.

This rearrangement joins TRBV3-1 (or the pseudogene TRBV3-2) to TRBJ2-1; TRBD2 matches 10 bases. The CDR3 length is 16 residues. With 4 bases clipped from V and 3 bases from J, the junction kept 6 bases outside the gene matches. Germline-derived CDR1 and CDR2 are LGHDT and YNNKEL (reference sequence). CDR3 nucleotides: TGTGCCAGCAGCCCAGAAGCGGGAGGGCTCTACAATGAGCAGTTCTTC. This codes for CASSPEAGGLYNEQFF.

V gene TRBV30 combines with J gene TRBJ2-3; D is perhaps TRBD2 (6 bases). The germline V gene has CDR1 GTSNPN and CDR2 SVGIG (reference sequence). Trimming took 2 bases from V and 6 from J, leaving 9 bases between them. The CDR3 has 12 amino acids. This CDR3 reads CAWSRLDDTQYF. The CDR3 coding sequence is TGTGCCTGGAGTCGACTAGATGATACGCAGTATTTT.

The chain is built from TRBV2 and TRBJ1-5; D ambiguous. The V gene's germline CDR1 is SNHLY and CDR2 FYNNEI. V was pared by 4 bases and J by 5 bases, with 3 bases between. CDR3 size: 11 residues. CDR3 sequence: CASSVDQPQHF. The CDR3 region has the DNA TGTGCCAGCAGTGTAGATCAGCCCCAGCATTTT.

The rearrangement joins TRBV25-1 to TRBJ2-3; D is possibly TRBD1 (6 bases). Trimming took 6 bases from V and 3 from J, leaving 10 bases between them. The V gene's germline CDR1 is MGHDK and CDR2 SYGVNS. The CDR3 covers 13 residues. In DNA, the CDR3 is TGTGCCAGCAGACAGGGTTGGACAGATACGCAGTATTTT. It encodes CASRQGWTDTQYF.